This T cell receptor beta chain comes out of a study of blood T cell repertoires in COVID-19. At the level of the study: Sources were T cells, B-cell-depleted T cells, or PBMCs; the material itself was cDNA or gDNA.

In the original analysis: Amplification of reference gene primers was used by the study to estimate nucleated cell counts. Generated by immunoSEQ multiplex PCR, the TCRdb table keeps only in-frame clones and is missing some. V, J and clone size are taken as reported in that table, and D and trimming were inferred from the DNA itself. The data hold 100,000 or so clones, with about 87% observed a single time. CDR1 is SGHRS, CDR2 YFSETQ, per germline. The germline V and J ends were trimmed by 2 bases and 7 bases, with 15 bases remaining between them. This CDR3 is built from 15 residues. The origin of this receptor is a woman aged 30 to 39 with acute or convalescent COVID-19. Sequencing was performed on peripheral blood. The rearrangement links TRBV5-1 to TRBJ1-4; D call uncertain. As DNA, the CDR3 is TGCGCCAGCAGCTTCAGACGGATCAGCGGTGAAAAACTGTTTTTT. Its protein product is CASSFRRISGEKLFF. The full variable domain, its missing parts supplied by reference TRBV5-1 and TRBJ1-4, is KAGVTQTPRYLIKTRGQQVTLSCSPISGHRSVSWYQQTPGQGLQFLFEYFSETQRNKGNFPGRFSGRQFSNSRSEMNVSTLELGDSALYLCASSFRRISGEKLFFGSGTQLSVL.